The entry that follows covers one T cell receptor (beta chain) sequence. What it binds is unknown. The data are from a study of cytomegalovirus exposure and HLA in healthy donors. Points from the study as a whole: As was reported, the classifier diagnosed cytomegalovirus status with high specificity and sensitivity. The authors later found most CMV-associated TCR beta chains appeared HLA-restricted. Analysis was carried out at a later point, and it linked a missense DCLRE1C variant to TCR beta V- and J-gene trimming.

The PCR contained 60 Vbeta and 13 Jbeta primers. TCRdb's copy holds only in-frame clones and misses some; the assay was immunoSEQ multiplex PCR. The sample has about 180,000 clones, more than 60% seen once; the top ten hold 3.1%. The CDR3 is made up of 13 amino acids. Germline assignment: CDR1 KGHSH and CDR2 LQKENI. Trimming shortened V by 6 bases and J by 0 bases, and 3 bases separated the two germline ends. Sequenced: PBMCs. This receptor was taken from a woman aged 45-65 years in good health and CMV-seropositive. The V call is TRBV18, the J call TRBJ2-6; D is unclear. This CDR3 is CASSNSGANVLTF. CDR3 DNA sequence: TGTGCCAGCTCCAACTCTGGGGCCAACGTCCTGACTTTC.